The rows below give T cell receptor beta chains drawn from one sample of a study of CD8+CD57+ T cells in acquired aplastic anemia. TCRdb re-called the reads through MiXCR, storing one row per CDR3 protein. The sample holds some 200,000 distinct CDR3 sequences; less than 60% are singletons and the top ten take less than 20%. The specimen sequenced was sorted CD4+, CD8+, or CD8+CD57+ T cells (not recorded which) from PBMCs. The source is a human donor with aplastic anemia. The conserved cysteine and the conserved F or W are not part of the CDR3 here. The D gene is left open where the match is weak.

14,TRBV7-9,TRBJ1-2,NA,ASRSGPSLLNYGCT
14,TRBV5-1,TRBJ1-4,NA,ASSLARGLTHEKLF
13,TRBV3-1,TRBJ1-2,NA,ASSQKDSTRYGYT
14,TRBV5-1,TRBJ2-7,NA,ASSLGGYTQDYEQY
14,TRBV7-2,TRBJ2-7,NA,ASSLAAGDNSYEQY
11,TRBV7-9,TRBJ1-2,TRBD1,ASLRTGNYGYT
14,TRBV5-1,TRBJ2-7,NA,ASSLERGQGTYEQY
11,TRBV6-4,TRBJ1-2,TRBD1,ASSDSGQGAKT
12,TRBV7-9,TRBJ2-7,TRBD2,ASSLGGGDDEQY
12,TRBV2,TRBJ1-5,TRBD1,ASRIGQDNQPQH
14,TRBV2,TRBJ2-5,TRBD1,ASSVGTGGFQETQY
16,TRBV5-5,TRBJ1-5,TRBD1,ASSLGGRGGSGNQPQH
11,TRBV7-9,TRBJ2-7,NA,ASNKTGLDEQY
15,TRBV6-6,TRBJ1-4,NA,ASLYIRGGATNEKLF
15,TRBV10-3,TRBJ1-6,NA,AISDEGLSSYNSPLH